Here is one TCR beta chain with its context. Libraries were prepared by immunoSEQ multiplex PCR; TCRdb keeps only in-frame clonotypes and omits some of them. The profile shows some 130,000 clones, more than 80% of them singletons. This entry is derived from a study of control samples from healthy donors and cancer patients. CDR1 is KGHSH and CDR2 is LQKENI in the germline V gene. The length of the CDR3 is 16 residues. Trimming took off 4 bases at V and 0 bases at J, with 15 bases between the two ends. This sequence was found in a man aged 40-55 years in good health. V and J are TRBV18 and TRBJ2-5; maybe TRBD1 (5 bases). Source material: blood. Written as DNA, the CDR3 is TGTGCCAGCTCACACCTCACAGGATCGTACCAAGAGACCCAGTACTTC. Its translation is CASSHLTGSYQETQYF. The full variable domain, completed using reference TRBV18 and TRBJ2-5, is NAGVMQNPRHLVRRRGQEARLRCSPMKGHSHVYWYRQLPEEGLKFMVYLQKENIIDESGMPKERFSAEFPKEGPSILRIQQVVRGDSAAYFCASSHLTGSYQETQYFGPGTRLLVL.